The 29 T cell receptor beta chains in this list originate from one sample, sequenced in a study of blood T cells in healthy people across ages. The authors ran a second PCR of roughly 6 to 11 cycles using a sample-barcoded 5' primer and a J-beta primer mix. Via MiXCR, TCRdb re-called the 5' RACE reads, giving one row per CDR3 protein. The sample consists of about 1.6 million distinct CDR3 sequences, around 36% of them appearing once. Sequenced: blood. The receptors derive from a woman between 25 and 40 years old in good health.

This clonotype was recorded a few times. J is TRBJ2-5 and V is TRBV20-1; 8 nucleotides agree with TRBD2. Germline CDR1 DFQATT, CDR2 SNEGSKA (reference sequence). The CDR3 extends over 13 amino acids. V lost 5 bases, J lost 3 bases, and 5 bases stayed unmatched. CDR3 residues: CSAPGTSEETQYF. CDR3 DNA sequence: TGCAGTGCTCCCGGGACTAGTGAAGAGACCCAGTACTTC.

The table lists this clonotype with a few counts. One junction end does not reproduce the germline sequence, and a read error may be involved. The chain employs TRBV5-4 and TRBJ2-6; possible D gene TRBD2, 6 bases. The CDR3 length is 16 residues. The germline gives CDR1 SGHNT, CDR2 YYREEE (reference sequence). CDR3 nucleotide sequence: TGTGTCAGCAGCATGGACGGGGGCTCTGGGGCCAACGTCCTGACTTTC. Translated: CVSSMDGGSGANVLTF.

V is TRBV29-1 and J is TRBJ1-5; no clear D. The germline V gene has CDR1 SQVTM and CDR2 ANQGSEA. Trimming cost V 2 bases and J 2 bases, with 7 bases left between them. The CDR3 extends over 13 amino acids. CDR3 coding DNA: TGCAGCGTTGAAACGGGCGGCAATCAGCCCCAGCATTTT. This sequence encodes CSVETGGNQPQHF.

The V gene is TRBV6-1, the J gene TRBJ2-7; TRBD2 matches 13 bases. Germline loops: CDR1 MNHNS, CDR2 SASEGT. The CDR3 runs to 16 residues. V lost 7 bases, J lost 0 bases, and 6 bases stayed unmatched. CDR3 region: CASKGLAGVSSYEQYF. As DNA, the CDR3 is TGTGCCAGCAAAGGACTAGCGGGAGTCAGCTCCTACGAGCAGTACTTC.

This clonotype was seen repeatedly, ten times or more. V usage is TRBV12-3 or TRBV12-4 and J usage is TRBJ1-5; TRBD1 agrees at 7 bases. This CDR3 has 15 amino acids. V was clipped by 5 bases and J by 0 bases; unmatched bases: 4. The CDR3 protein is CASSPGQHSNQPQHF. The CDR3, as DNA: TGTGCCAGCAGTCCGGGACAGCATAGCAATCAGCCCCAGCATTTT.

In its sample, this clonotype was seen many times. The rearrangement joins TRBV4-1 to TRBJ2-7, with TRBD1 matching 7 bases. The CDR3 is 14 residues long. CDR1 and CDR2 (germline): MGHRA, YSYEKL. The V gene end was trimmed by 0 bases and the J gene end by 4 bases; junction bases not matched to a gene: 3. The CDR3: CASSQEGQQYEQYF. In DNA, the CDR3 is TGCGCCAGCAGCCAAGAGGGACAGCAATACGAGCAGTACTTC.

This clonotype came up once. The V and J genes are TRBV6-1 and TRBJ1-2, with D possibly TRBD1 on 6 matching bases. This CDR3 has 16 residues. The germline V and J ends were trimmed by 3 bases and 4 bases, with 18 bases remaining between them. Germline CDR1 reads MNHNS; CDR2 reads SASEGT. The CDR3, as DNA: TGTGCCAGCAGTGAGAGGAGGGGGGCCGTGCCCTATGGCTACACCTTC. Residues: CASSERRGAVPYGYTF.

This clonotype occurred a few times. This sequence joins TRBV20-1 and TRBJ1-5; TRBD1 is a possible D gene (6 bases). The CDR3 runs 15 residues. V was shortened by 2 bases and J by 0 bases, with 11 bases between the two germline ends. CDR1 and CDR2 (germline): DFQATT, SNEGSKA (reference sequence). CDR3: CSARRDTYSNQPQHF. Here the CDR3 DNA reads TGCAGTGCTAGACGGGACACTTATAGCAATCAGCCCCAGCATTTT.

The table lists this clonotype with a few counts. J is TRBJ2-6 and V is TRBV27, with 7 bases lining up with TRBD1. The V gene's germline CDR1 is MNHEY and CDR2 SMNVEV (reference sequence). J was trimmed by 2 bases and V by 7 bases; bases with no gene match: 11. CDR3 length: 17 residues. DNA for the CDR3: TGTGCCAGCACCCAGACAGGGATTGGACCTGGGGCCAACGTCCTGACTTTC. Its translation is CASTQTGIGPGANVLTF.

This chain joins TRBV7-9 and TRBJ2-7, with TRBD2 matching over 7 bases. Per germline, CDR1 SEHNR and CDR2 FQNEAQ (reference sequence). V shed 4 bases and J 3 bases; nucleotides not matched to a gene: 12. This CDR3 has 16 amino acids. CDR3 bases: TGTGCCAGCAGCTCAGACACCGGGACTACATACTACGAGCAGTACTTC. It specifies CASSSDTGTTYYEQYF.

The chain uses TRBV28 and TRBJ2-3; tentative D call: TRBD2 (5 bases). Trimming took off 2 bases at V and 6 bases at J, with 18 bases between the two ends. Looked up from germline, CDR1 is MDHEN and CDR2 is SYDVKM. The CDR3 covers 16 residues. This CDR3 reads CASSLSPSLGMDTQYF. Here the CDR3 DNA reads TGTGCCAGCAGTTTAAGTCCTAGCCTAGGGATGGATACGCAGTATTTT.

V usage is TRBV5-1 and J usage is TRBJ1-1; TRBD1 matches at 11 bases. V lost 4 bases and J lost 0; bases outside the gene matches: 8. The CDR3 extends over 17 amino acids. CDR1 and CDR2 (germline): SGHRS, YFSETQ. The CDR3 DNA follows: TGCGCCAGCAGCCGAGGACAGGGGGCTAAGGTGAACACTGAAGCTTTCTTT. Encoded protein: CASSRGQGAKVNTEAFF.

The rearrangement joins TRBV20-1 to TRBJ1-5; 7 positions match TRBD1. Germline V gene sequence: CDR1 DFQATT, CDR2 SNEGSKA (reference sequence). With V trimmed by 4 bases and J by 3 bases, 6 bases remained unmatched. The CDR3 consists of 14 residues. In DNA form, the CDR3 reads TGCAGTGCTAATACAGGGACAGCCAATCAGCCCCAGCATTTT. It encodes CSANTGTANQPQHF.

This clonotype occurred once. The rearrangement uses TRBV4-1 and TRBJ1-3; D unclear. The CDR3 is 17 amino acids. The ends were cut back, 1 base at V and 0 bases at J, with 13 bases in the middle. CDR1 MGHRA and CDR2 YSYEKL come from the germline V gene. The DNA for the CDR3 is TGCGCCAGCAGCCAAGTGGAGTCGCCGGACTCTGGAAACACCATATATTTT. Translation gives CASSQVESPDSGNTIYF.

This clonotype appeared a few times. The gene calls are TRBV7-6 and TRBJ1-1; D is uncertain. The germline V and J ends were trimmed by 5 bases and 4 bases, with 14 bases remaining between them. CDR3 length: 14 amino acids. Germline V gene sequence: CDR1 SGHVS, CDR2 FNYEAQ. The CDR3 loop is CASSPSGMFTEAFF. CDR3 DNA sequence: TGTGCCAGCAGCCCCAGCGGCATGTTCACTGAAGCTTTCTTT.

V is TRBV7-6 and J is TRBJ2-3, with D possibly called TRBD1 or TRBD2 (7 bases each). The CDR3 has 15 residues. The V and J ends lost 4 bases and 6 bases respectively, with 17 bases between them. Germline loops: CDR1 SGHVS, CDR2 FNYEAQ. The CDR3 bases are TGTGCCAGCAGCTCCCTGGGGGAGGGGGCGGATACGCAGTATTTT. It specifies CASSSLGEGADTQYF. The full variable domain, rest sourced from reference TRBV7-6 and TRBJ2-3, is GAGVSQSPRYKVTKRGQDVALRCDPISGHVSLYWYRQALGQGPEFLTYFNYEAQQDKSGLPNDRFSAERPEGSISTLTIQRTEQRDSAMYRCASSSLGEGADTQYFGPGTRLTVL.

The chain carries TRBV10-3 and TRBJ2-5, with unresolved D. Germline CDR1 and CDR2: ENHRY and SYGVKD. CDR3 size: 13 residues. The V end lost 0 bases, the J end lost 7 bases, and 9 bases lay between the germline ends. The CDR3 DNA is TGTGCCATCAGTGAGTCCCCCGGCTGGACCCAGTACTTC. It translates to CAISESPGWTQYF.

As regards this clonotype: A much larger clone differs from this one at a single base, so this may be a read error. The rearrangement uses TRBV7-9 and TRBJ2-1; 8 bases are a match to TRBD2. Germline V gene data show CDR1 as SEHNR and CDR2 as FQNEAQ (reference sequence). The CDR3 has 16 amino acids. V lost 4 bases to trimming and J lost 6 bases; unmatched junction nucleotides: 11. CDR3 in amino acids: CASSSPELAAVNEQFF. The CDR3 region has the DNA TGTGCCAGCAGCTCACCGGAACTAGCGGCTGTCAATGAGCAGTTCTTC.

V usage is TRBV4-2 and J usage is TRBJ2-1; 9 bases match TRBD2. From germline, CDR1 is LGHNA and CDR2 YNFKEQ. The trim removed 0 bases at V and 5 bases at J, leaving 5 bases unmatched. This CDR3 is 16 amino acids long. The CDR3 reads CASSQDLAGKDNEQFF. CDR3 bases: TGTGCCAGCAGCCAAGACCTAGCGGGGAAGGACAATGAGCAGTTCTTC.

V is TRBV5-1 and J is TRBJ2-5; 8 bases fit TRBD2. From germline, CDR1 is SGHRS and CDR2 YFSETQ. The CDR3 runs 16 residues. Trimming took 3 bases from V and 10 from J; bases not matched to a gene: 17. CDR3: CASSSTRVTSSGGQYF. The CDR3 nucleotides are TGCGCCAGCAGCTCGACGAGAGTGACTAGCAGCGGGGGCCAGTACTTC.

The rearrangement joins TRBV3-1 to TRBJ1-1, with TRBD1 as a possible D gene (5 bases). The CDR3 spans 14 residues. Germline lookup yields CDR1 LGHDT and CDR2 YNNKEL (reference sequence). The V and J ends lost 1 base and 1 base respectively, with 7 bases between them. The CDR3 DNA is TGTGCCAGCAGCCAAGCAGGGACGAACACTGAAGCTTTCTTT. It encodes CASSQAGTNTEAFF.

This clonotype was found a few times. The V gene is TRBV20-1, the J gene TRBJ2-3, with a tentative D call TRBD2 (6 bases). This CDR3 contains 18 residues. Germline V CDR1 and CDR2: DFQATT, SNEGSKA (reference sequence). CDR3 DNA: TGCTACGTAAAGGGCCGGCTAGAGGGCCGGGCGGGGACAGATACGCAGTATTTT. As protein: CYVKGRLEGRAGTDTQYF.

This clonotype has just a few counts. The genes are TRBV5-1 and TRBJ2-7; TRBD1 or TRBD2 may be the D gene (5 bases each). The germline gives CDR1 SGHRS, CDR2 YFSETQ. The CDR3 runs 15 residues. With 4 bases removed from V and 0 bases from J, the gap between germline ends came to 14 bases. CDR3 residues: CASSKGDGISYEQYF. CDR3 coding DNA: TGCGCCAGCAGCAAAGGGGACGGAATCTCCTACGAGCAGTACTTC.

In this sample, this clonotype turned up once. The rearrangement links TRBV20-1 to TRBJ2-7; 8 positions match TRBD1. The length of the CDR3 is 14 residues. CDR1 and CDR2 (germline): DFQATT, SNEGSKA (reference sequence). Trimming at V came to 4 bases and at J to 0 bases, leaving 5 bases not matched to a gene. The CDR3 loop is CSANRGESSYEQYF. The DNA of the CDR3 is TGCAGTGCTAACAGGGGGGAAAGCTCCTACGAGCAGTACTTC.

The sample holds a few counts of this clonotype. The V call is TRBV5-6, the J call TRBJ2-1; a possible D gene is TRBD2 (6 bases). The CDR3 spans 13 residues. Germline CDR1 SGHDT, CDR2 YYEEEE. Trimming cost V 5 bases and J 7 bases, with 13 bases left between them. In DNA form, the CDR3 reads TGTGCCAGCAGTGGGGGGTCAAGAAATGAGCAGTTCTTC. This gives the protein CASSGGSRNEQFF.

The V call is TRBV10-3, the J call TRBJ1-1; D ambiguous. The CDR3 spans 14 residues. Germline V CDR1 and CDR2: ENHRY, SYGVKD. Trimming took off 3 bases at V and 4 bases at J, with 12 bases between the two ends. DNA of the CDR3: TGTGCCATCAGTGACGCAATTTCGAGCACTGAAGCTTTCTTT. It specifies CAISDAISSTEAFF.

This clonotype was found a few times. CDR3 amino acids: CASSLARQGNTQYF. CDR3 nucleotides: TGCGCCAGCAGCTTGGCCCGGCAGGGGAATACGCAGTATTTT. The V call is TRBV5-1, the J call TRBJ2-3; weak D call: TRBD1 (6 bases). CDR3 length equals 14 residues. Per germline, CDR1 SGHRS and CDR2 YFSETQ. V was trimmed by 0 bases and J by 7 bases, leaving 12 bases between them.

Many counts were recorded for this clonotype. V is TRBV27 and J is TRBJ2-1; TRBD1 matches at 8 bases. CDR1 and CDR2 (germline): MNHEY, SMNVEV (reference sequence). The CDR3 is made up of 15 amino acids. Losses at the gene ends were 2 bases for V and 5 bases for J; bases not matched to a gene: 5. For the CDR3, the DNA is TGTGCCAGCAGTTTAGACAGGGGATATAACAATGAGCAGTTCTTC. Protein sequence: CASSLDRGYNNEQFF.

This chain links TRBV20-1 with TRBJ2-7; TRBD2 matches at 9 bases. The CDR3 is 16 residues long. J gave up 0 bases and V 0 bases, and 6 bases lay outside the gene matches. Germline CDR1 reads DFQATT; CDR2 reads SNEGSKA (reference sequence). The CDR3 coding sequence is TGCAGTGCTAGAGAAGCTAGCGGGGAGGGCTCCTACGAGCAGTACTTC. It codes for CSAREASGEGSYEQYF.